This is a list of T cell receptor beta chains from one sample in a study of blood T cell repertoires in COVID-19. Using immunoSEQ multiplex PCR, the repertoire was profiled, and TCRdb retains in-frame clones only, with some absent. The repertoire holds approximately 360,000 clones, with 80% to 90% as singletons. The sample taken for sequencing was peripheral blood. These receptor sequences come from a man in his forties with acute or convalescent COVID-19. CDR3s include the opening cysteine and the closing phenylalanine or tryptophan. Fields, in order: CDR3 length, D gene, J gene, V gene, clone size, CDR3 DNA, CDR3 protein. The D gene is left open where the match is weak. Size values are once, few and many counts, or a class for expanded clones, and some rows have none.

length: 13; D: NA; J: TRBJ1-4; V: TRBV4-1; size: NA; DNA: TGCGCCAGCAGCCGCCCTGAGGCTGAAAAACTGTTTTTT; CDR3: CASSRPEAEKLFF
length: 15; D: NA; J: TRBJ1-3; V: TRBV5-1; size: NA; DNA: TGCGCCAGCAGCTTCAGGGGAGATTCTGGAAACACCATATATTTT; CDR3: CASSFRGDSGNTIYF
length: 17; D: TRBD1; J: TRBJ2-4; V: TRBV19; size: NA; DNA: TGTGCCAGTAGTGTCCCTCCGGGACAGGGGAGAGGGTGGGTTCAGTACTTC; CDR3: CASSVPPGQGRGWVQYF
length: 16; D: NA; J: TRBJ1-4; V: TRBV5-1; size: NA; DNA: TGCGCCAGCAGCTATATGAGGGCGGGGGCCGGTGAAAAACTGTTTTTT; CDR3: CASSYMRAGAGEKLFF
length: 17; D: NA; J: TRBJ2-3; V: TRBV25-1; size: NA; DNA: TGTGCCAGCAGTGAACCGTTCGGCGGAGGTAGCACAGATACGCAGTATTTT; CDR3: CASSEPFGGGSTDTQYF
length: 15; D: NA; J: TRBJ2-3; V: TRBV9; size: NA; DNA: TGTGCCAGCAGCATCCACGGCCCGGGGGCAGATACGCAGTATTTT; CDR3: CASSIHGPGADTQYF
length: 13; D: NA; J: TRBJ1-5; V: TRBV23-1; size: NA; DNA: TGCGCCAGGGAGGACAGACGCAATCAGCCCCAGCATTTT; CDR3: CAREDRRNQPQHF
length: 14; D: NA; J: TRBJ1-1; V: TRBV3-1/TRBV3-2; size: NA; DNA: TGTGCCAGCAGCCCTGGGCAGGGAAAGACTGAAGCTTTCTTT; CDR3: CASSPGQGKTEAFF
length: 11; D: NA; J: TRBJ2-1; V: TRBV29-1; size: NA; DNA: TGCAGCCTGGGGGCATACAATGAGCAGTTCTTC; CDR3: CSLGAYNEQFF
length: 14; D: NA; J: TRBJ2-7; V: TRBV11-2; size: NA; DNA: TGTGCCAGCAGCCCTGGACAGTCCTACTACGAGCAGTACTTC; CDR3: CASSPGQSYYEQYF
length: 15; D: TRBD1; J: TRBJ1-1; V: TRBV5-1; size: NA; DNA: TGCGCCAGCAGCTTGGTAGGGGACAGGGACACTGAAGCTTTCTTT; CDR3: CASSLVGDRDTEAFF
length: 14; D: NA; J: TRBJ1-1; V: TRBV13; size: NA; DNA: TGTGCCAGCAGCTTAGTTGAGTCGAACACTGAAGCTTTCTTT; CDR3: CASSLVESNTEAFF
length: 14; D: NA; J: TRBJ1-5; V: TRBV19; size: NA; DNA: TGTGCCAGTAGTATCGGACAGAAGAGTCAGCCCCAGCATTTT; CDR3: CASSIGQKSQPQHF
length: 14; D: NA; J: TRBJ2-1; V: TRBV5-6; size: NA; DNA: TGTGCCAGCAGCTCACGAGGTGGGGGCGATGAGCAGTTCTTC; CDR3: CASSSRGGGDEQFF
length: 15; D: NA; J: TRBJ1-2; V: TRBV7-9; size: NA; DNA: TGTGCCAGCAGCTCAGGGTCCCCAACTAACTATGGCTACACCTTC; CDR3: CASSSGSPTNYGYTF
length: 12; D: NA; J: TRBJ1-1; V: TRBV2; size: few; DNA: TGTGCCAGCAGTGAAGTGGGGCCTGAAGCTTTCTTT; CDR3: CASSEVGPEAFF
length: 15; D: NA; J: TRBJ1-2; V: TRBV29-1; size: NA; DNA: TGCAGCGTTGAAGGACCAGGGTTTATCGCATATGGCTACACCTTC; CDR3: CSVEGPGFIAYGYTF
length: 17; D: TRBD2; J: TRBJ2-5; V: TRBV9; size: NA; DNA: TGTGCCAGCAGCGGTGGTATAGCGGGGGGCCTCCAAGAGACCCAGTACTTC; CDR3: CASSGGIAGGLQETQYF
length: 13; D: TRBD2; J: TRBJ2-5; V: TRBV28; size: once; DNA: TGTGCCAGCGTTCGGGGGGGCCAGGAGACCCAGTACTTC; CDR3: CASVRGGQETQYF
length: 13; D: NA; J: TRBJ2-2; V: TRBV10-3; size: NA; DNA: TGTGCCATCAGTGAGACTCACACCGGGGAGCTGTTTTTT; CDR3: CAISETHTGELFF
length: 17; D: TRBD1; J: TRBJ2-3; V: TRBV7-8; size: NA; DNA: TGTGCCAGCAGCCATAAGCGGACAGGGGTCATCACAGATACGCAGTATTTT; CDR3: CASSHKRTGVITDTQYF
length: 16; D: TRBD2; J: TRBJ2-3; V: TRBV5-8; size: NA; DNA: TGTGCCAGCAGCCCCTCTTATGCGGGAGATACAGATACGCAGTATTTT; CDR3: CASSPSYAGDTDTQYF
length: 13; D: TRBD2; J: TRBJ2-5; V: TRBV7-3; size: NA; DNA: TGTGCCAGCCAGGGAGCGGGACAAGAGACCCAGTACTTC; CDR3: CASQGAGQETQYF
length: 16; D: NA; J: TRBJ2-1; V: TRBV9; size: NA; DNA: TGTGCCAGCAGCGTAGGCCGAGGTAGCTCCTACAATGAGCAGTTCTTC; CDR3: CASSVGRGSSYNEQFF
length: 14; D: TRBD2; J: TRBJ2-7; V: TRBV7-3; size: NA; DNA: TGTGCCAGCAGCATGAACGGCGGGGGCTACGAGCAGTACTTC; CDR3: CASSMNGGGYEQYF
length: 15; D: TRBD2; J: TRBJ2-3; V: TRBV2; size: NA; DNA: TGTGCCAGCAGTGAATACCTAGCGGGGGGTAGTACGCAGTATTTT; CDR3: CASSEYLAGGSTQYF